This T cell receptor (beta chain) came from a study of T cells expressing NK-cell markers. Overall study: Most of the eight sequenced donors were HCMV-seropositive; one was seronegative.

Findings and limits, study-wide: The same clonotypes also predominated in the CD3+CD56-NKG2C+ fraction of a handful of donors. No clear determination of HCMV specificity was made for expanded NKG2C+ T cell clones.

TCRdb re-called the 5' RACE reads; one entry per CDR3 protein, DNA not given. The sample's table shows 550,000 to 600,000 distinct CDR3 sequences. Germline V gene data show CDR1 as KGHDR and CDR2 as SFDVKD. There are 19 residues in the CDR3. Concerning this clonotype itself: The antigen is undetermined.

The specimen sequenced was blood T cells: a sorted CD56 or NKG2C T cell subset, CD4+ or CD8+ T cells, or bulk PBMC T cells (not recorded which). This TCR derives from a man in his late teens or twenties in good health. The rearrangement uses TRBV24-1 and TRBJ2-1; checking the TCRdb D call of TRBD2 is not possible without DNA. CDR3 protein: CATSDPRDRGLAGGVEQFF.